The 23 T cell receptor beta chains reported below all come from one sample, sequenced in a study of metastatic and nonmetastatic thyroid tumors. All patients reached thyroid surgery having received no treatment beforehand. TCRdb recomputed clones from the PCR reads via MiXCR. In the table there are fewer than 20,000 clones, about a quarter of which are singletons. Material: adjacent normal tissue. The source is a female donor with papillary thyroid cancer or a benign thyroid nodule (not recorded which). Some clones in this sample may be carry-over from other donors' samples.

This clone is labeled as medium-sized (0.01 to 0.1%). This rearrangement joins TRBV27 to TRBJ1-2, with D possibly TRBD1 on 6 matching bases. V lost 2 bases and J lost 8, with 15 bases in between. This CDR3 has 14 amino acids. Germline CDR1 reads MNHEY; CDR2 reads SMNVEV (reference sequence). The CDR3 is CASSLGGPQRGYTF. CDR3 bases: TGTGCCAGCAGTTTAGGGGGCCCTCAAAGGGGCTACACCTTC.

The chain combines TRBV30 with TRBJ2-7; D remains unclear. Deletions cut 3 bases from V and 3 bases from J, with 6 bases between. The CDR3 is 11 amino acids. CDR1 is GTSNPN, CDR2 SVGIG, per germline (reference sequence). The CDR3 DNA reads TGTGCCTGGAGCCGGGTCTACGAGCAGTACTTC. This encodes CAWSRVYEQYF.

This clone was seen a handful of times. This chain uses TRBV28 with TRBJ2-3, with a tentative D call TRBD2 (5 bases). Germline CDR1 and CDR2: MDHEN and SYDVKM. This CDR3 has 13 amino acids. The ends were cut back, 5 bases at V and 8 bases at J, with 14 bases in the middle. The CDR3 bases are TGTGCCAGCAGTACGGGGAGTGCGGGTACGCAGTATTTT. Translation: CASSTGSAGTQYF.

This clone has more than one count but fewer than ten. This chain connects TRBV12-5 to TRBJ1-1; D may be TRBD1 (5 bases). The germline V gene encodes CDR1 LGHNT and CDR2 FRNRAP. The V end was cut by 2 bases, the J end by 6 bases, with 10 bases between. CDR3 length equals 13 residues. CDR3 nucleotides: TGTGCTAGTGGTTTGTGGGGCGCGTCTGAAGCTTTCTTT. Translated: CASGLWGASEAFF.

In its sample, this clone was seen a few times. The chain uses TRBV6-1 and TRBJ2-7; D gene ambiguous. Germline-derived CDR1 and CDR2 are MNHNS and SASEGT. The CDR3 totals 11 residues. With 5 bases removed from V and 3 bases from J, the gap between germline ends came to 5 bases. In DNA, the CDR3 is TGTGCCAGCAGTCGCGACTACGAGCAGTACTTC. It codes for CASSRDYEQYF.

This clone appeared a few times. The gene calls are TRBV20-1 and TRBJ1-2; D unresolved. The CDR3 length is 12 residues. The germline V gene has CDR1 DFQATT and CDR2 SNEGSKA (reference sequence). The V end lost 7 bases, the J end lost 3 bases, and 12 bases lay between the germline ends. CDR3 sequence reads: CSGSESYYGYTF. Written as DNA, the CDR3 is TGCAGTGGTAGCGAGAGCTACTATGGCTACACCTTC.

The J gene is TRBJ1-1, the V gene TRBV20-1; 7 bases fit TRBD1. Unmatched junction bases numbered 8, after V lost 3 bases and J lost 4 bases. The CDR3 is 14 residues long. Germline CDR1 DFQATT, CDR2 SNEGSKA (reference sequence). The CDR3 spells CSARAQGGPTEAFF. The CDR3 DNA is TGCAGTGCTAGGGCCCAGGGGGGCCCCACTGAAGCTTTCTTT.

This clone is judged medium-sized. J is TRBJ2-7 and V is TRBV2; D may correspond to TRBD1 or TRBD2 (5 bases each). CDR1 SNHLY and CDR2 FYNNEI come from the germline V gene. V was trimmed by 7 bases and J by 3 bases, leaving 16 bases between them. The length of the CDR3 is 14 residues. The CDR3 nucleotides are TGTGCCAGCACCTCCCCGGGGCGGAACTACGAGCAGTACTTC. Protein: CASTSPGRNYEQYF.

The genes are TRBV7-9 and TRBJ1-1; 9 bases align to TRBD1. Germline lookup yields CDR1 SEHNR and CDR2 FQNEAQ (reference sequence). The CDR3 is made up of 15 amino acids. The V segment lost 5 bases and the J segment 1 base; nucleotides outside the gene matches: 5. CDR3 sequence reads: CASSLATGGNTEAFF. The DNA for the CDR3 is TGTGCCAGCAGCCTCGCGACAGGGGGGAACACTGAAGCTTTCTTT.

This clone was picked up many times. The J gene is TRBJ2-7, the V gene TRBV6-1, with 9 bases identical to TRBD1. With V trimmed by 1 base and J by 4 bases, 5 bases remained unmatched. The germline V gene encodes CDR1 MNHNS and CDR2 SASEGT. The CDR3 is 15 residues long. CDR3 loop: CASSEEIQGAYEQYF. The CDR3 nucleotides are TGTGCCAGCAGTGAAGAAATACAGGGGGCATACGAGCAGTACTTC.

This clone came up a few times. The chain employs TRBV6-1 and TRBJ2-1; the match to TRBD2 covers 8 bases. Germline loops: CDR1 MNHNS, CDR2 SASEGT. The ends lost 6 bases at V and 0 bases at J; junction bases unmatched: 4. The CDR3 spans 15 residues. The CDR3 DNA sequence: TGTGCCAGCAGGTTTAGCGGGGTCTCCTACAATGAGCAGTTCTTC. As protein: CASRFSGVSYNEQFF.

The genes are TRBV30 and TRBJ1-4, with 9 bases aligning to TRBD1. Germline V gene sequence: CDR1 GTSNPN, CDR2 SVGIG (reference sequence). CDR3 length: 17 residues. J lost 4 bases, V lost 3 bases, and 12 bases had no gene match. The CDR3 region is CAWRRRGTGPFNEKLFF. The DNA of the CDR3 is TGTGCCTGGAGGAGGCGGGGGACAGGGCCTTTTAATGAAAAACTGTTTTTT.

The V call is TRBV9, the J call TRBJ2-3; TRBD2 matches 10 bases. This CDR3 is built from 16 residues. Losses at the gene ends were 0 bases for V and 5 bases for J; bases not matched to a gene: 6. CDR1 is SGDLS, CDR2 YYNGEE, per germline. The DNA of the CDR3 is TGTGCCAGCAGCGTAGGAAGCGGGAGGGCCCAAGATACGCAGTATTTT. Its protein product is CASSVGSGRAQDTQYF.

This clone has a handful of counts. V usage is TRBV6-1 and J usage is TRBJ2-7, with D possibly being TRBD2 (6 bases). Germline CDR1 and CDR2: MNHNS and SASEGT. The CDR3 has 14 residues. V was cut by 6 bases and J by 5 bases, with 17 bases left in between. The CDR3 sequence is CASRSGGRVHEQYF. Here the CDR3 DNA reads TGTGCCAGCAGATCCGGGGGTAGGGTCCACGAGCAGTACTTC.

By its share, this clone is medium-sized. CDR3 coding DNA: TGTGCCAGCAGTTCGGCTACAGGGAGGACTGGGGCCAACGTCCTGACTTTC. Protein sequence: CASSSATGRTGANVLTF. The chain has TRBV27 and TRBJ2-6, with D possibly called TRBD1 or TRBD2 (6 bases each). Between the trimmed V and J ends, which lost 4 bases and 2 bases, there was a span of 15 bases. Germline CDR1 reads MNHEY; CDR2 reads SMNVEV (reference sequence). The CDR3 has 17 residues.

In the case of this clone: The same CDR3 is also encoded by other DNA sequences in this sample. V is TRBV5-1 and J is TRBJ2-7, with TRBD2 identical over 12 bases. CDR3 length: 14 residues. Losses at the gene ends were 4 bases for V and 3 bases for J; bases not matched to a gene: 2. Germline V gene data show CDR1 as SGHRS and CDR2 as YFSETQ. In DNA form, the CDR3 reads TGCGCCAGCAGCAAGGGACTAGCGGGCTACGAGCAGTACTTC. This gives the protein CASSKGLAGYEQYF.

The table lists this clone with a few counts. CDR3 amino acids: CASSYRPDLSYNEQFF. Here the CDR3 DNA reads TGTGCCAGCAGTTACCGACCAGACCTCTCATACAATGAGCAGTTCTTC. The gene calls are TRBV6-5 and TRBJ2-1; D gene uncertain. Trimming removed 2 bases from V and 4 bases from J, with 15 bases in between. Germline CDR1 MNHEY, CDR2 SVGAGI. The CDR3 has 16 residues.

The rearrangement uses TRBV6-1 and TRBJ2-7; 9 nucleotides match TRBD2. From germline, CDR1 is MNHNS and CDR2 SASEGT. The CDR3 spans 15 residues. The junction had 11 bases not matched to a gene; V was cut back by 5 bases and J by 6 bases. CDR3 DNA sequence: TGTGCCAGCAGTACCCCGGGACTAGCTATTACCGAGCAGTACTTC. Residues: CASSTPGLAITEQYF.

The CDR3 region has the DNA TGCGCCAGCAGCCAGCCCAGAACAGGGGGCAACTATGGCTACACCTTC. Its protein product is CASSQPRTGGNYGYTF. The V gene is TRBV4-1, the J gene TRBJ1-2; 9 bases line up with TRBD1. In germline, CDR1 is MGHRA, CDR2 YSYEKL. The CDR3 has 16 residues. J lost 2 bases, V lost 3 bases, and 7 bases had no gene match.

The chain carries TRBV7-9 and TRBJ1-1; no clear D gene. The V end lost 4 bases, the J end lost 4 bases, and 7 bases lay between the germline ends. The CDR3 has 12 residues. CDR1 and CDR2 from the germline V gene are SEHNR and FQNEAQ (reference sequence). The CDR3 region has the DNA TGTGCCAGCAGCTCGGACCTCACTGAAGCTTTCTTT. Protein product: CASSSDLTEAFF. The full variable domain, its missing parts supplied by reference TRBV7-9 and TRBJ1-1, is DTGVSQNPRHKITKRGQNVTFRCDPISEHNRLYWYRQTLGQGPEFLTYFQNEAQLEKSRLLSDRFSAERPKGSFSTLEIQRTEQGDSAMYLCASSSDLTEAFFGQGTRLTVV.

This clone rates as medium-sized. The chain joins TRBV6-1 to TRBJ1-1; D not certain. The germline V gene has CDR1 MNHNS and CDR2 SASEGT. The CDR3 has 13 residues. The V end was cut by 5 bases, the J end by 7 bases, with 14 bases between. This CDR3 is CASSSRGDSEAFF. CDR3 in DNA: TGTGCCAGCAGTTCCCGGGGTGATAGTGAAGCTTTCTTT.

The V call is TRBV30, the J call TRBJ2-1; D not certain. The germline gives CDR1 GTSNPN, CDR2 SVGIG (reference sequence). V lost 8 bases and J 8 bases, leaving 16 bases between the germline ends. This CDR3 comprises 12 residues. In nucleotides, the CDR3 is TGTGCCCATACCCCTACGGGTGATGAGCAGTTCTTC. Its protein product is CAHTPTGDEQFF.

This clone was counted between two and nine times. This rearrangement joins TRBV28 to TRBJ1-5; 12 nucleotides agree with TRBD1. The trim removed 6 bases at V and 7 bases at J, leaving 4 bases unmatched. CDR3 size: 14 residues. The germline gives CDR1 MDHEN, CDR2 SYDVKM. The CDR3 reads CASRGQGATQPQHF. The CDR3 nucleotides are TGTGCCAGCAGGGGACAGGGGGCTACGCAGCCCCAGCATTTT. The entire variable domain, with the rest obtained from reference TRBV28 and TRBJ1-5, is as follows: DVKVTQSSRYLVKRTGEKVFLECVQDMDHENMFWYRQDPGLGLRLIYFSYDVKMKEKGDIPEGYSVSREKKERFSLILESASTNQTSMYLCASRGQGATQPQHFGDGTRLSIL.